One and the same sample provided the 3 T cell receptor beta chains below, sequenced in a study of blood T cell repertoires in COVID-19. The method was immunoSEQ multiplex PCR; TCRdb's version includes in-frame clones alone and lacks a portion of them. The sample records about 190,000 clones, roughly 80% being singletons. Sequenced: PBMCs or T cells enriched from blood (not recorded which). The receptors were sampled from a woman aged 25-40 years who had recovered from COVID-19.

CDR3 residues: CASSLFTGTGDSPLHF. The CDR3 coding sequence is TGTGCCAGCAGTTTATTCACCGGGACAGGGGATTCACCCCTCCACTTT. This rearrangement joins TRBV27 to TRBJ1-6; 10 bases match TRBD1. Per the germline V gene, CDR1 is MNHEY and CDR2 is SMNVEV (reference sequence). Trimming at V came to 1 base and at J to 8 bases, leaving 5 bases not matched to a gene. The length of the CDR3 is 16 residues.

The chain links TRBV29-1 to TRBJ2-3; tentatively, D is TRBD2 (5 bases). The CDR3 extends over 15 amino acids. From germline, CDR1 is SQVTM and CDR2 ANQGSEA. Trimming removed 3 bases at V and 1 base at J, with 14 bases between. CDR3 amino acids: CSVDRSGVRTDTQYF. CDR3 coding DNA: TGCAGCGTTGACCGGAGCGGTGTACGCACAGATACGCAGTATTTT.

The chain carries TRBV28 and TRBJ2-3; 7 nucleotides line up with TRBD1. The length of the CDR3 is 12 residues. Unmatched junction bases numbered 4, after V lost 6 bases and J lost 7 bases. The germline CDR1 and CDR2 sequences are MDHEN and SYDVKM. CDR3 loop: CASRPQGNTQYF. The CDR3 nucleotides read TGTGCCAGCAGGCCACAGGGGAATACGCAGTATTTT.